The rows below give T cell receptor beta chains drawn from one sample of a study of response to subunit inactivated influenza vaccine. MiXCR, applied by TCRdb to the RT-PCR reads, yields one record per CDR3 protein. The sample has hundreds of thousands of distinct CDR3 sequences; approximately 17% are singletons. The material was CD4+ T cells sorted from PBMCs, obtained around 25 months after vaccination. The receptors were sampled from a man between 50 and 69 years old who received an inactivated influenza vaccine. Both conserved end residues are part of each CDR3. A D gene is named only where the DNA matches it firmly. Size tells how often a clone was seen (once, few, many) or the class of an expanded clone, and some rows leave it out.

d_call: -
cdr3_length: 13
clone_size: -
j_call: TRBJ2-7
v_call: TRBV29-1
cdr3_nt: TGCAGCGCGACACTTCTAGTTTCCCACGAGCAGTACTTC
cdr3_aa: CSATLLVSHEQYF

d_call: -
cdr3_length: 13
clone_size: -
j_call: TRBJ2-3
v_call: TRBV15
cdr3_nt: TGTGCCACCTCGTACAGGACCACAGATACGCAGTATTTT
cdr3_aa: CATSYRTTDTQYF

d_call: -
cdr3_length: 14
clone_size: few
j_call: TRBJ2-1
v_call: TRBV19
cdr3_nt: TGTGCCAGTAACGACGGGGGAACCTACAATGAGCAGTTCTTC
cdr3_aa: CASNDGGTYNEQFF

d_call: TRBD2
cdr3_length: 16
clone_size: -
j_call: TRBJ2-5
v_call: TRBV2
cdr3_nt: TGTGCCAGCAGTGACCCTAGCGGGGGCAACCAAGAGACCCAGTACTTC
cdr3_aa: CASSDPSGGNQETQYF

d_call: -
cdr3_length: 13
clone_size: few
j_call: TRBJ2-7
v_call: TRBV20-1
cdr3_nt: TGCAGTGCTAAACGTTACAACTCCTACGAGCAGTACTTC
cdr3_aa: CSAKRYNSYEQYF

d_call: -
cdr3_length: 13
clone_size: once
j_call: TRBJ2-1
v_call: TRBV3-1
cdr3_nt: TGTGCCAGCAGCCAAGGGGACTTCTCTGAGCGGTTCTTC
cdr3_aa: CASSQGDFSERFF

d_call: -
cdr3_length: 14
clone_size: few
j_call: TRBJ2-2
v_call: TRBV9
cdr3_nt: TGTGCCAGCAGCGTGGGGACAAACACCGGGGAGCTGTTTTTT
cdr3_aa: CASSVGTNTGELFF

d_call: TRBD2
cdr3_length: 15
clone_size: -
j_call: TRBJ2-3
v_call: TRBV24-1
cdr3_nt: TGTGCCACCAGTACTAGCGGGGGGATCACAGATACGCAGTATTTT
cdr3_aa: CATSTSGGITDTQYF

d_call: TRBD1
cdr3_length: 13
clone_size: -
j_call: TRBJ2-1
v_call: TRBV5-1
cdr3_nt: TGCGCCAGCAGCTTACGGGACAGGGTTCAGCAGTTCTTC
cdr3_aa: CASSLRDRVQQFF

d_call: TRBD1
cdr3_length: 15
clone_size: -
j_call: TRBJ1-5
v_call: TRBV2
cdr3_nt: TGTGCCAGCAAAACGGGGACAGGTAGCAATCAGCCCCAGCATTTT
cdr3_aa: CASKTGTGSNQPQHF

d_call: -
cdr3_length: 14
clone_size: -
j_call: TRBJ2-1
v_call: TRBV7-2
cdr3_nt: TGTGCCAGCAGCCCGGGCGGGGCCATCAATGAGCAGTTCTTC
cdr3_aa: CASSPGGAINEQFF

d_call: -
cdr3_length: 18
clone_size: few
j_call: TRBJ1-1
v_call: TRBV27
cdr3_nt: TGTGCCAGCAGCAACCGCCGGGGGCAAAGGTGGTTGAACACTGAAGCTTTCTTT
cdr3_aa: CASSNRRGQRWLNTEAFF

d_call: -
cdr3_length: 14
clone_size: -
j_call: TRBJ1-1
v_call: TRBV9
cdr3_nt: TGTGCCAGCAGCCCTGGGACTGTTGAACCTGAAGCTTTCTTT
cdr3_aa: CASSPGTVEPEAFF

d_call: -
cdr3_length: 14
clone_size: few
j_call: TRBJ1-2
v_call: TRBV5-1
cdr3_nt: TGCGCCAGCAGACCGGGGACTTCTAACTATGGCTACACCTTC
cdr3_aa: CASRPGTSNYGYTF

d_call: -
cdr3_length: 15
clone_size: -
j_call: TRBJ1-3
v_call: TRBV27
cdr3_nt: TGTGCCAGCAGTTTAAATCCCAGGGCTGGAAACACCATATATTTT
cdr3_aa: CASSLNPRAGNTIYF

d_call: -
cdr3_length: 13
clone_size: few
j_call: TRBJ2-7
v_call: TRBV5-1
cdr3_nt: TGCGCCAGCAGCGCGGCTCCTACGGGCGAGCAGTACTTC
cdr3_aa: CASSAAPTGEQYF

d_call: TRBD1
cdr3_length: 14
clone_size: many
j_call: TRBJ1-6
v_call: TRBV5-8
cdr3_nt: TGTGCCAGCAGTTGGACAGGGGGCCAATCACCCCTCCACTTT
cdr3_aa: CASSWTGGQSPLHF

d_call: TRBD2
cdr3_length: 19
clone_size: many
j_call: TRBJ2-1
v_call: TRBV11-2
cdr3_nt: TGTGCCAGCAGCTTACGTTACATTAGCGGGAGGGCCGCCTACAATGAGCAGTTCTTC
cdr3_aa: CASSLRYISGRAAYNEQFF

d_call: TRBD2
cdr3_length: 15
clone_size: few
j_call: TRBJ2-1
v_call: TRBV20-1
cdr3_nt: TGCAGTGCTATTTGGACTAGCGCCCACTACAATGAGCAGTTCTTC
cdr3_aa: CSAIWTSAHYNEQFF

d_call: -
cdr3_length: 14
clone_size: few
j_call: TRBJ1-6
v_call: TRBV25-1
cdr3_nt: TGTGCCAGCAGCAGGGGTATCGCGTGGTCACCCCTCCACTTT
cdr3_aa: CASSRGIAWSPLHF

d_call: -
cdr3_length: 16
clone_size: few
j_call: TRBJ2-3
v_call: TRBV5-1
cdr3_nt: TGCGCCAGCAGCGGCACTAGGTCCTGGGGCACAGATACGCAGTATTTT
cdr3_aa: CASSGTRSWGTDTQYF

d_call: -
cdr3_length: 14
clone_size: many
j_call: TRBJ1-3
v_call: TRBV20-1
cdr3_nt: TGCAGTGCCCTCGGACCGAACTCTGGAAACACCATATATTTT
cdr3_aa: CSALGPNSGNTIYF

d_call: TRBD2
cdr3_length: 15
clone_size: -
j_call: TRBJ2-7
v_call: TRBV10-3
cdr3_nt: TGTGCCATCAGTGAGGGTCTAGCGGGAGTATACGAGCAGTACTTC
cdr3_aa: CAISEGLAGVYEQYF

d_call: TRBD1
cdr3_length: 13
clone_size: -
j_call: TRBJ1-2
v_call: TRBV4-2
cdr3_nt: TGTGCCAGCAGCCAAGGGACAGGGTTCGGCTACACCTTC
cdr3_aa: CASSQGTGFGYTF

d_call: TRBD2
cdr3_length: 15
clone_size: few
j_call: TRBJ2-3
v_call: TRBV20-1
cdr3_nt: TGCAGTGCTAGAGCACTAGCGGGAGAAGCAGATACGCAGTATTTT
cdr3_aa: CSARALAGEADTQYF